This T cell receptor beta chain is from a study of cytomegalovirus exposure and HLA in healthy donors. Primers: 60 Vbeta forward and 13 Jbeta reverse. The repertoire was sequenced with immunoSEQ multiplex PCR; TCRdb's copy has only in-frame clones and lacks some. The table records some 90,000 clones, about 76% of them present only once. Sequencing was carried out using PBMCs. The TCR originated in a woman between 65 and 79 years old in good health and CMV-seropositive.

CDR3 sequence (DNA): TGTGCCAGCTCACCACCAGGACTTAGAGAGACCCAGTACTTC. Translating it yields CASSPPGLRETQYF. The V gene is TRBV18, the J gene TRBJ2-5; perhaps TRBD2 as D (5 bases). CDR1 and CDR2 from the germline V gene are KGHSH and LQKENI. There are 14 residues in the CDR3. V was trimmed by 0 bases and J by 4 bases, leaving 9 bases between them.